Listed below are T cell receptor beta chains from one sample, sequenced in a study of early stage breast cancer tumors. TCRdb's copy holds only in-frame clones and misses some; the assay was immunoSEQ multiplex PCR. The sample yields 45,000 to 50,000 clones, 83% seen once. The sequenced sample consisted of blood. The receptors stem from a person in their fifties with breast cancer. Each CDR3 is given with its conserved first and last residue. A D gene is named only where the DNA matches it firmly. Only part of the rows carry a size: once, few, many, or a class if the clone is expanded.

>TRBJ1-4|NA|TRBV4-3|NA
CASSQAAVPATNEKLFF
TGCGCCAGCAGCCAAGCGGCAGTCCCCGCAACTAATGAAAAACTGTTTTTT
>TRBJ2-7|TRBD1|TRBV15|NA
CATSRDRHRGHDEQYF
TGTGCCACCAGCAGAGATCGTCACAGGGGGCACGACGAGCAGTACTTC
>TRBJ1-5|TRBD1|TRBV19|NA
CASRRTGTSLGQPQHF
TGTGCCAGTAGGAGGACAGGGACGTCGCTTGGTCAGCCCCAGCATTTT
>TRBJ1-2|NA|TRBV19|once
CASSFWGANYGYTF
TGTGCCAGTAGTTTTTGGGGCGCAAACTATGGCTACACCTTC
>TRBJ2-5|NA|TRBV30|once
CAWSPGETQYF
TGTGCCTGGAGTCCCGGCGAGACCCAGTACTTC
>TRBJ2-1|NA|TRBV5-1|NA
CASSFQNEQFF
TGCGCCAGCAGCTTCCAGAATGAGCAGTTCTTC
>TRBJ2-7|NA|TRBV28|NA
CASSGQYEQYF
TGTGCCAGCAGCGGACAGTACGAGCAGTACTTC
>TRBJ1-2|TRBD1|TRBV4-2|NA
CASSQPRITGGLYYGYTF
TGTGCCAGCAGCCAGCCCCGGATCACAGGGGGCCTCTACTATGGCTACACCTTC
>TRBJ2-2|TRBD1|TRBV6-8|once
CASRGGGTGMNANTGELFF
TGTGCCAGCCGAGGGGGGGGGACAGGGATGAACGCGAACACCGGGGAGCTGTTTTTT
>TRBJ2-7|NA|TRBV28|NA
CASSLNGPYEQYF
TGTGCCAGCAGTTTGAACGGCCCCTACGAGCAGTACTTC
>TRBJ1-3|NA|TRBV15|medium-sized
CATSINPLVGLFSGNTIYF
TGTGCCACCAGCATTAATCCCTTGGTGGGTCTCTTCTCTGGAAACACCATATATTTT
>TRBJ2-1|NA|TRBV2|NA
CASSKGEVNEQFF
TGTGCCAGCAGTAAGGGGGAGGTGAATGAGCAGTTCTTC
>TRBJ2-3|NA|TRBV28|few
CASSLGRGRTDTQYF
TGTGCCAGCAGTTTAGGGAGGGGGCGAACAGATACGCAGTATTTT
>TRBJ1-2|NA|TRBV6-6|NA
CASSSPYTF
TGTGCCAGCAGTTCACCGTACACCTTC
>TRBJ1-2|TRBD1|TRBV5-1|NA
CASSEQGAIYGYTF
TGCGCCAGCAGCGAACAGGGGGCTATCTATGGCTACACCTTC
>TRBJ2-1|TRBD2|TRBV5-4|once
CASSGGSGDSYNEQFF
TGTGCCAGCAGCGGGGGTAGCGGGGACTCCTACAATGAGCAGTTCTTC